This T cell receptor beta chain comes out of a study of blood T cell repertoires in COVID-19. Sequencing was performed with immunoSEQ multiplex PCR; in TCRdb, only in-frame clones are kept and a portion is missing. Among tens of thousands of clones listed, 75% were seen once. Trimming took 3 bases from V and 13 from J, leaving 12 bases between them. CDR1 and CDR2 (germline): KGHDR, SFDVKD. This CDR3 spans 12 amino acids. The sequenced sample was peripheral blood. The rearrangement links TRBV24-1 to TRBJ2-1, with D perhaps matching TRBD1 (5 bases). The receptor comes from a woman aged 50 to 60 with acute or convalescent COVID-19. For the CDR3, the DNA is TGTGCCACCAGTGATGACAGAAAGTACCAGTTCTTC. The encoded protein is CATSDDRKYQFF.